This TCR beta chain was found in a study of graft-versus-host responses after intestinal transplantation. General observations from the study: Elevated graft-versus-host to host-versus-graft clonal ratios in allografts were recorded for patients with graft-donor T cell macrochimerism. Detected in recipient marrow were GvH clones, some of which were first observed in ileum or blood.

Profiling relied on immunoSEQ multiplex PCR, and the TCRdb table lists in-frame clones only, not all of them. Among roughly 36,000 clones listed, 83% were seen once. Trimming removed 0 bases at V and 3 bases at J, with 9 bases between. Germline V gene lookup returns CDR1 SGHRS and CDR2 YFSETQ. The CDR3 is 14 amino acids. Turning to this clone: The antigen is unknown.

The starting material was PBMCs, obtained 1070 days after transplant. This receptor was identified in a human patient who received an intestinal transplant, so some T cells may come from the graft donor. The chain has TRBV5-1 and TRBJ1-2, with unresolved D. In DNA, the CDR3 is TGCGCCAGCAGCTTGGGGCCAGGCGACTATGGCTACACCTTC. Translating gives CASSLGPGDYGYTF.